The T cell receptor (beta chain) described here comes from a study of spatial heterogeneity in lung cancer. Study summary: Alpha-chain sequences were consistently detected in smaller numbers than beta-chain sequences. The study observed each unique TCR and UMI combination more than ten times on average in raw reads.

Time point of the sample: sample taken at primary tumor resection. Whole RNA from tumor, nontumor lung or frozen PBMC was sequenced unsorted. The donors were 70 or so patients with non-small cell lung cancer that was early-stage and untreated. The V gene's germline CDR1 is DFQATT and CDR2 SNEGSKA (reference sequence). The CDR3 contains 11 residues. With 5 bases clipped from V and 6 bases from J, the junction kept 3 bases outside the gene matches. Every individual TCR cDNA molecule carried its own unique molecular identifier, which allowed correction of PCR and sequencing errors. TCRdb analysed the 5' RACE reads with MiXCR anew, one entry per CDR3 protein. The sample has around 92,000 distinct CDR3 sequences, roughly 12% seen once.

The sequence was obtained from a male donor with early-stage non-small cell lung cancer. The J gene is TRBJ2-7, the V gene TRBV20-1; 8 bases agree with TRBD1. Sequenced material: PBMCs, taken at surgery. The CDR3 sequence: CSAPGGVEQYF. In DNA form, the CDR3 reads TGCAGTGCTCCAGGGGGCGTCGAGCAGTACTTC.